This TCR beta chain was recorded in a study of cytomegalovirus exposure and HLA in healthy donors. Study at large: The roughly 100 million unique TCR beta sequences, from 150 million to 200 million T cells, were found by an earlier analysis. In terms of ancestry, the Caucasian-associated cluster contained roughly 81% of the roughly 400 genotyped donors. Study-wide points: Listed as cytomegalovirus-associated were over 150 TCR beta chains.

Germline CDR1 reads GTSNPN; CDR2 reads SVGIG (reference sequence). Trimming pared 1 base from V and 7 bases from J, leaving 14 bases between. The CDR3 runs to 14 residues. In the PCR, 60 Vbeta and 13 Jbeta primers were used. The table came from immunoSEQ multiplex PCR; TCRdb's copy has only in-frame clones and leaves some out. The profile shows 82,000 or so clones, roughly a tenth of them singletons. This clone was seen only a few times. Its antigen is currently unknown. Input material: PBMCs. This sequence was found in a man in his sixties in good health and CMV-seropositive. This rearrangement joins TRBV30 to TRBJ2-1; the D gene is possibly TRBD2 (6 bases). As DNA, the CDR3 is TGTGCCTGGAGTGCCGGGAGCGTGGGAAATGAGCAGTTCTTC. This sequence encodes CAWSAGSVGNEQFF.